This is a list of T cell receptor beta chains from one sample in a study of CD8 T cells in Susac syndrome. TCRdb re-derived calls from the immunoSEQ multiplex PCR reads in MiXCR, one entry per CDR3 protein. The sample yields 150,000 to 200,000 distinct CDR3 sequences, almost 96% seen once. Sequencing was done on a sample of CD4+ T cells from PBMCs. These receptor sequences come from a human donor with Susac syndrome. Both conserved end residues are part of each CDR3. The order of the fields is V gene, clone size, CDR3 protein. Only some rows state a clone size, as once, few, many or a class for expanded clones.

>TRBV7-2|NA
CASTHRLAVYEQYF
>TRBV24-1|NA
CATSGYGVYTF
>TRBV15|NA
CATSVRLDTGELFF
>TRBV5-1|NA
CASGHPSAYEQYF
>TRBV4-3|NA
CASSQGGRGRYNEQFF
>TRBV29-1|few
CSVEGGGLYEQYF
>TRBV9|NA
CASSVTLAGSSYNEQFF
>TRBV10-3|NA
CAIVASGGGGPYEQYF
>TRBV5-4|NA
CASSLNTGENQFF
>TRBV12-3/TRBV12-4|NA
CASSFRQNDNSPLHF
>TRBV30|NA
CAWRASYEQYF
>TRBV30|NA
CAWSGGGMGWDTQYF
>TRBV7-3|NA
CASSSQGWGAQTGELFF
>TRBV4-3|NA
CASSQDMSGELFF
>TRBV7-9|NA
CASSLRLAAQETQYF
>TRBV2|NA
CASSEADRGGSLHF